The sequence of this T cell receptor (beta chain) was determined in a study of blood T cell repertoires in COVID-19. Study at large: Material from acute and convalescent COVID-19 was sourced from the United States, Italy and Spain. The analysed material was cDNA or gDNA that came from T cells, B-cell-depleted T cells, or PBMCs.

Germline V gene lookup returns CDR1 SEHNR and CDR2 FQNEAQ (reference sequence). With V trimmed by 2 bases and J by 5 bases, 1 base remained unmatched. This CDR3 is built from 15 residues. In the original processing: Amplified reference gene primers provided the basis for estimating nucleated cell counts. The protocol was immunoSEQ multiplex PCR, while the TCRdb copy is restricted to in-frame clones and leaves out a portion. The D gene and trimming were derived from the DNA, and the V and J assignments and clone size from that table. The table shows more than 110,000 clones, with 85% to 90% occurring only once.

The source is a middle-aged woman with acute or convalescent COVID-19. What was sequenced was peripheral blood. The rearrangement uses TRBV7-9 and TRBJ2-2; the match to TRBD2 covers 11 bases. The CDR3 region has the DNA TGTGCCAGCAGCTTACTAGCGGGAGGAACCGGGGAGCTGTTTTTT. Translated, it gives CASSLLAGGTGELFF. The complete variable domain, with remaining parts taken from reference TRBV7-9 and TRBJ2-2, reads DTGVSQNPRHKITKRGQNVTFRCDPISEHNRLYWYRQTLGQGPEFLTYFQNEAQLEKSRLLSDRFSAERPKGSFSTLEIQRTEQGDSAMYLCASSLLAGGTGELFFGEGSRLTVL.